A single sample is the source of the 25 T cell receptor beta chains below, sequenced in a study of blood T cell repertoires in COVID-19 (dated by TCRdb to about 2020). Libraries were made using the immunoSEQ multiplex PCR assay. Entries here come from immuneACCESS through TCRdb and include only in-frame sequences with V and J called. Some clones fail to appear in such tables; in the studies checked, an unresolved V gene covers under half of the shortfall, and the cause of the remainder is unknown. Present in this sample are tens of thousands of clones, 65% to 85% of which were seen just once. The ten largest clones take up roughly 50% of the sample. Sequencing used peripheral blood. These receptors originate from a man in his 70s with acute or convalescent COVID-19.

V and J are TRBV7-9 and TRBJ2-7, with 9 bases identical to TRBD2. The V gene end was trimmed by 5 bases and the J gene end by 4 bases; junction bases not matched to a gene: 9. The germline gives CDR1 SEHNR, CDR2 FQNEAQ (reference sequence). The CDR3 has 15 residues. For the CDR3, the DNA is TGTGCCAGCAGCCCCCTCGGTAGCGGGAGTTACGAGCAGTACTTC. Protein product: CASSPLGSGSYEQYF.

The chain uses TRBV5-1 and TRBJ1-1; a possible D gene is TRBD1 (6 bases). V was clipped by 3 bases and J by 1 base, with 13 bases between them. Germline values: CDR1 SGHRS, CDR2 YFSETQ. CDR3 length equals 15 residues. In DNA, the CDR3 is TGCGCCAGCAGCTCAGGACAGAACCGGAACACTGAAGCTTTCTTT. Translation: CASSSGQNRNTEAFF.

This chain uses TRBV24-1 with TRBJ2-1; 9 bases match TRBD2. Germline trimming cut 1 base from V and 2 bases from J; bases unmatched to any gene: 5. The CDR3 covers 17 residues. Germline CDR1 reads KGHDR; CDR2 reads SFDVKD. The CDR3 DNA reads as TGTGCCACCAGTGATTTACGAGGCGGGGGGGCCTACAATGAGCAGTTCTTC. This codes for CATSDLRGGGAYNEQFF.

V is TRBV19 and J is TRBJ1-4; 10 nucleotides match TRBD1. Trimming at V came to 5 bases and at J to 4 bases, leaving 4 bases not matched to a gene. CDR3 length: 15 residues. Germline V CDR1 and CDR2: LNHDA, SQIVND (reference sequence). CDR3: CASSGGTGDNEKLFF. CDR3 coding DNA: TGTGCCAGTAGTGGAGGGACAGGGGATAATGAAAAACTGTTTTTT.

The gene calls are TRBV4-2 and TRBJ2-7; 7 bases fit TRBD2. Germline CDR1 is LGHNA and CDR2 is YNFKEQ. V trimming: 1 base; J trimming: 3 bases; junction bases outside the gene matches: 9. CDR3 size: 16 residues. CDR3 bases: TGTGCCAGCAGCCAAGTGGGAGGGCCTACCCTCTACGAGCAGTACTTC. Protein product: CASSQVGGPTLYEQYF.

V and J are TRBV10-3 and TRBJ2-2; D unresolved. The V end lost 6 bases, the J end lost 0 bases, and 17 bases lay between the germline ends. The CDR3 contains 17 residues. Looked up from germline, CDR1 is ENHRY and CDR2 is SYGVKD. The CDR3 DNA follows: TGTGCCATCAGGACTTCACCACTGACCGCGAACACCGGGGAGCTGTTTTTT. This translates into CAIRTSPLTANTGELFF.

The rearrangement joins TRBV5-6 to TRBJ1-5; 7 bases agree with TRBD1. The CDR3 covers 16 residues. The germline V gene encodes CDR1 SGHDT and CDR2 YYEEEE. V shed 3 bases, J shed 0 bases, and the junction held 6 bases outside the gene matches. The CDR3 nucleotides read TGTGCCAGCAGCTCCCGGGACAGAAATAGCAATCAGCCCCAGCATTTT. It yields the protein CASSSRDRNSNQPQHF.

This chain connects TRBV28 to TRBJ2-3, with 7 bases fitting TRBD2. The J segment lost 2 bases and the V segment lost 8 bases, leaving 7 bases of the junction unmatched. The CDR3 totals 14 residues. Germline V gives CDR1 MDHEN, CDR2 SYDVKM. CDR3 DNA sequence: TGTGCCAGCGGGCGGGAGCTATCCACAGATACGCAGTATTTT. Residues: CASGRELSTDTQYF.

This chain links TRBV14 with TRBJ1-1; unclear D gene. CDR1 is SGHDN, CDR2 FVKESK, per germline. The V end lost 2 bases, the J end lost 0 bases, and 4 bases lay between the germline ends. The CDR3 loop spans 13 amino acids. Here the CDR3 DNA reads TGTGCCAGCAGCCAATCTTTGAACACTGAAGCTTTCTTT. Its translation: CASSQSLNTEAFF.

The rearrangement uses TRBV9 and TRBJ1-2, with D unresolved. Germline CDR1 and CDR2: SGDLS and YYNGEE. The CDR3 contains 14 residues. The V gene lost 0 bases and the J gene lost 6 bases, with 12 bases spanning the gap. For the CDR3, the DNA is TGTGCCAGCAGCGTAGGAACTTTCGGGAATGGCTACACCTTC. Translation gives CASSVGTFGNGYTF.

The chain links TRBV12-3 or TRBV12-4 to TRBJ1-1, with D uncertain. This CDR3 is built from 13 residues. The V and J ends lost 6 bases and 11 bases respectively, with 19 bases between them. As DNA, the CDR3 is TGTGCCAGCAGCTTTAAGGCCTCCTCGGGGGCTTTCTTT. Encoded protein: CASSFKASSGAFF.

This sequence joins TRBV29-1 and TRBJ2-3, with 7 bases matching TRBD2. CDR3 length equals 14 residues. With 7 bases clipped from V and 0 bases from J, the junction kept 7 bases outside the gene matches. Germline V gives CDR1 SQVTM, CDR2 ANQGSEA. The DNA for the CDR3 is TGCAGCGGGGAGGGGACCTATAGCACAGATACGCAGTATTTT. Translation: CSGEGTYSTDTQYF.

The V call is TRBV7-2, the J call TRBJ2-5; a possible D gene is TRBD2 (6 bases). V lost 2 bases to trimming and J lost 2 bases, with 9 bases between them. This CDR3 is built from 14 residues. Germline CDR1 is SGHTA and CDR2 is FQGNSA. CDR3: CASSLNGGQETQYF. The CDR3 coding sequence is TGTGCCAGCAGCTTAAATGGGGGGCAAGAGACCCAGTACTTC.

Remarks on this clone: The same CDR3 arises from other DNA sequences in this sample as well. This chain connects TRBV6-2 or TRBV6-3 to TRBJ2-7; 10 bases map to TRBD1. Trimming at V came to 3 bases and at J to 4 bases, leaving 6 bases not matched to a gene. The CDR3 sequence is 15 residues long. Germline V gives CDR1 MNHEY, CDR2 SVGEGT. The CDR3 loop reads CASSYPGTGVYEQYF. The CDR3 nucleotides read TGTGCCAGCAGTTATCCCGGGACAGGGGTATACGAGCAGTACTTC.

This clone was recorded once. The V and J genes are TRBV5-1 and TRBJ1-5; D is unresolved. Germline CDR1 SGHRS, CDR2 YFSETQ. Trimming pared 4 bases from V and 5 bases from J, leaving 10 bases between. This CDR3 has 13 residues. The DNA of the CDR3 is TGCGCCAGCAGCAAAGGAAGCGATCAGCCCCAGCATTTT. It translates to CASSKGSDQPQHF. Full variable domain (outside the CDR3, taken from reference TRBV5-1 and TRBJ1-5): KAGVTQTPRYLIKTRGQQVTLSCSPISGHRSVSWYQQTPGQGLQFLFEYFSETQRNKGNFPGRFSGRQFSNSRSEMNVSTLELGDSALYLCASSKGSDQPQHFGDGTRLSIL.

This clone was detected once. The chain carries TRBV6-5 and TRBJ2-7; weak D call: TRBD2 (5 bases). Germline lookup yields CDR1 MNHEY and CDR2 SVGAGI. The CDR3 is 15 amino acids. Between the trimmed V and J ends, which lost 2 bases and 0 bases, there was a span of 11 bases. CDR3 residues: CASSYTGDSSYEQYF. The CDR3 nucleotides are TGTGCCAGCAGTTACACCGGGGATAGCTCCTACGAGCAGTACTTC.

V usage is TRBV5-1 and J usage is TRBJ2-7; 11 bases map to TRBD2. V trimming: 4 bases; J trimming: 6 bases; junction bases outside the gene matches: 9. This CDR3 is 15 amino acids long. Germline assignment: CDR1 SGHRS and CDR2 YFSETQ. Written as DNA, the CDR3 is TGCGCCAGCAGCGCCTTACTAGCGGGAGACCCCGAGCAGTACTTC. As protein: CASSALLAGDPEQYF.

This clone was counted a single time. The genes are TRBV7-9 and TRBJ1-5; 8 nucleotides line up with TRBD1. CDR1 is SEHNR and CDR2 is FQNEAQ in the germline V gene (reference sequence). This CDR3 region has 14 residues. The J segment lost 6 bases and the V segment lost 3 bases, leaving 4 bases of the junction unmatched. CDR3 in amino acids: CASSLAGGSQPQHF. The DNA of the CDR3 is TGTGCCAGCAGCTTGGCAGGGGGCTCTCAGCCCCAGCATTTT.

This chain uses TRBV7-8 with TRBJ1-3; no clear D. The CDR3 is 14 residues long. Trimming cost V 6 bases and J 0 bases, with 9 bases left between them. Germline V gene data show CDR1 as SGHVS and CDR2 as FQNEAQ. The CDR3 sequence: CASSIQHSGNTIYF. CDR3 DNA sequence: TGTGCCAGCAGTATACAGCACTCTGGAAACACCATATATTTT.

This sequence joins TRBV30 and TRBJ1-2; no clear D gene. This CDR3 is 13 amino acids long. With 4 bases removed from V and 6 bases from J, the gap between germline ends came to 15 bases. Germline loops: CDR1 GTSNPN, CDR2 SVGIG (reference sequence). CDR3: CAWNPTGEDGYTF. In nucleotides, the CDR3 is TGTGCCTGGAATCCTACTGGGGAGGATGGCTACACCTTC.

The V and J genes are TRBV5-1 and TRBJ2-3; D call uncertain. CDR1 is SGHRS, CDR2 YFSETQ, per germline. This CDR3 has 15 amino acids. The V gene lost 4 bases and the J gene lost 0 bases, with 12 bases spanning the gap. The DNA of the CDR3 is TGCGCCAGCAGCGCGTACAGTGGTAGCACAGATACGCAGTATTTT. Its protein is CASSAYSGSTDTQYF.

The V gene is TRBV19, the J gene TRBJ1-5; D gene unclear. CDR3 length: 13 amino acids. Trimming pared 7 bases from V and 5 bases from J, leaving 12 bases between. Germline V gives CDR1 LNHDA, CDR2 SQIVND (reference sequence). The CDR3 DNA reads TGTGCCAGTACCCCGGACGGGGATCAGCCCCAGCATTTT. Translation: CASTPDGDQPQHF.

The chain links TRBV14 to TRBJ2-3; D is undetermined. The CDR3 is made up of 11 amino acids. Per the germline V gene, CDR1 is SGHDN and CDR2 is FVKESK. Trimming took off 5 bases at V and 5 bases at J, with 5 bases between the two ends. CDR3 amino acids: CASSAVDTQYF. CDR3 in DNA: TGTGCCAGCAGCGCAGTAGATACGCAGTATTTT.

The CDR3 is CASSQAGGSQPQHF. The CDR3 DNA reads TGTGCCAGCAGCCAGGCGGGGGGGAGTCAGCCCCAGCATTTT. The V and J genes are TRBV7-2 and TRBJ1-5; a weak D match, TRBD1 (5 bases). This CDR3 is 14 amino acids long. Germline V gives CDR1 SGHTA, CDR2 FQGNSA. Trimming shortened V by 5 bases and J by 6 bases, and 14 bases separated the two germline ends.

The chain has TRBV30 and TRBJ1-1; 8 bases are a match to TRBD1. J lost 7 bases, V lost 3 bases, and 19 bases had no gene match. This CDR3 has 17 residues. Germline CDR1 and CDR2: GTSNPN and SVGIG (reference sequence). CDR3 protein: CAWRAGGGLARLGEAFF. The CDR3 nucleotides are TGTGCCTGGAGGGCAGGGGGCGGTTTGGCTCGTTTGGGTGAAGCTTTCTTT.